What follows is one TCR beta chain and its context. The V end lost 3 bases, the J end lost 5 bases, and 10 bases lay between the germline ends. This CDR3 spans 14 amino acids. The germline V gene has CDR1 SGHAT and CDR2 FQNNGV. Data came from immunoSEQ multiplex PCR; TCRdb stores just in-frame clones and leaves some out. Of fewer than 60,000 clones in the sample, about 90% are singletons; the top ten hold more than 8.5%. The source of the sample is a study of T cell changes during pregnancy in multiple sclerosis. This clonotype was obtained from a female donor with multiple sclerosis, enrolled in a pregnancy study. Sequences were derived from CD8+ T cells from peripheral blood mononuclear cells, sampled after pregnancy. The rearrangement links TRBV11-2 to TRBJ1-4, with D maybe TRBD1 (5 bases). The CDR3 spells CASSLGRSNEKLFF. CDR3 DNA sequence: TGTGCCAGCAGCTTGGGGCGGTCAAATGAAAAACTGTTTTTT.